These T cell receptor beta chains were read from a single sample in a study of T cells in Graves' hyperthyroidism and ophthalmopathy. TCRdb re-called the multiplex PCR reads with MiXCR, one entry per CDR3 protein. The sample comprises 500,000 to 550,000 distinct CDR3 sequences, roughly 20% of which are singletons, and about a quarter rests with the top ten. The sequenced sample consisted of blood. All receptors derive from a man aged 18-30 years with Graves' hyperthyroidism. Each CDR3 is given with its conserved first and last residue. D genes are given only for firm matches. Expanded clones are given a class, and other clones once, few, many or no size at all.

d_gene | abundance | j_gene | v_gene | CDR3aa | CDR3nt
TRBD1 | many | TRBJ1-1 | TRBV2 | CATDRDRAENEAFF | TGTGCCACGGACAGGGACAGAGCCGAAAATGAAGCTTTCTTT
- | many | TRBJ2-7 | TRBV7-9 | CASSFPGEYEQYF | TGTGCCAGCAGCTTTCCGGGAGAATACGAGCAGTACTTC
- | - | TRBJ1-5 | TRBV2 | CASGGRSYSNQPQHF | TGTGCCAGCGGGGGACGGAGCTATAGCAATCAGCCCCAGCATTTT
- | many | TRBJ1-1 | TRBV28 | CASSPGRWTEAFF | TGTGCCAGCTCTCCGGGCCGTTGGACTGAAGCTTTCTTT
- | many | TRBJ1-5 | TRBV20-1 | CSARGLGGTTNQPQHF | TGCAGTGCTCGAGGTCTTGGAGGGACTACGAATCAGCCCCAGCATTTT
- | few | TRBJ1-6 | TRBV12-3/TRBV12-4 | CASSRTLNSPLHF | TGTGCCAGCAGCCGAACACTTAATTCACCCCTCCACTTT
- | many | TRBJ1-1 | TRBV19 | CASIPGSANTEAFF | TGTGCCAGTATTCCAGGGTCGGCGAACACTGAAGCTTTCTTT
TRBD1 | many | TRBJ1-2 | TRBV6-1 | CASSERGTGREGYTF | TGTGCCAGCAGTGAGAGGGGGACAGGGAGGGAAGGCTACACCTTC
TRBD1 | many | TRBJ1-5 | TRBV6-5 | CASSQTGTGVQPQHF | TGTGCCAGCAGCCAGACCGGGACAGGGGTTCAGCCCCAGCATTTT
- | many | TRBJ1-3 | TRBV11-2 | CASSYWGAGGNTIYF | TGTGCCAGCAGCTACTGGGGCGCGGGCGGAAACACCATATATTTT
- | few | TRBJ2-2 | TRBV6-5 | CASSYGIRNTGELFF | TGTGCCAGCAGTTACGGCATTAGGAACACCGGGGAGCTGTTTTTT
- | many | TRBJ1-5 | TRBV10-2 | CASSESAGGADQPQHF | TGCGCCAGCAGTGAGTCGGCGGGGGGCGCCGATCAGCCCCAGCATTTT
- | medium-sized | TRBJ1-1 | TRBV6-5 | CASRVEGGGSTEAFF | TGTGCCAGCAGGGTCGAGGGGGGGGGGAGCACTGAAGCTTTCTTT
- | few | TRBJ2-2 | TRBV5-1 | CASSPGLTNTGELFF | TGCGCCAGCAGCCCGGGACTTACGAACACCGGGGAACTGTTTTTT
- | many | TRBJ1-2 | TRBV6-1 | CASSPLRGYTF | TGTGCCAGCAGTCCCCTTAGAGGCTACACCTTC
- | many | TRBJ1-1 | TRBV28 | CASSLAGTFQGPNTEAFF | TGTGCCAGCAGTTTAGCGGGGACCTTTCAAGGTCCGAACACTGAAGCTTTCTTT
- | many | TRBJ1-3 | TRBV12-3/TRBV12-4 | CASSLDLNSGNTIYF | TGTGCCAGCAGTTTAGATCTCAACTCTGGAAACACCATATATTTT
- | many | TRBJ1-5 | TRBV2 | CASRQNLYQPQHF | TGTGCCAGCAGACAGAATCTGTATCAGCCCCAGCATTTT
- | - | TRBJ2-7 | TRBV20-1 | CSAAEQVDDEQYF | TGCAGTGCCGCGGAGCAGGTCGATGACGAGCAGTACTTC
TRBD2 | few | TRBJ2-7 | TRBV29-1 | CSVELGGGNEQYF | TGCAGCGTTGAATTGGGCGGGGGGAACGAGCAGTACTTC
- | once | TRBJ2-7 | TRBV30 | CAWSVLQGADEQYF | TGTGCCTGGAGTGTACTACAGGGTGCGGACGAGCAGTACTTC
- | - | TRBJ1-1 | TRBV12-3/TRBV12-4 | CASSLLAKGFNTEAFF | TGTGCCAGCAGTTTACTTGCAAAGGGCTTTAACACTGAAGCTTTCTTT
- | many | TRBJ2-7 | TRBV6-5 | CASSYSIGRGPTYEQYF | TGTGCCAGCAGTTACTCGATAGGTCGGGGGCCGACCTACGAGCAGTACTTC
- | many | TRBJ2-4 | TRBV12-3/TRBV12-4 | CASSAGGPKNIQYF | TGTGCCAGCAGTGCAGGGGGGCCCAAAAACATTCAGTACTTC
- | - | TRBJ1-1 | TRBV18 | CASSPPRQGRTEAFF | TGTGCCAGCTCACCACCCCGACAAGGTCGGACTGAAGCTTTCTTT
TRBD1 | few | TRBJ1-5 | TRBV5-1 | CASKPRDRGRNQPQHF | TGCGCCAGCAAACCCCGGGACAGGGGGAGGAATCAGCCCCAGCATTTT
- | many | TRBJ2-7 | TRBV13 | CASSFSGRDYEQYF | TGTGCCAGCAGCTTCTCCGGGCGTGACTACGAGCAGTACTTC
- | many | TRBJ1-6 | TRBV12-3/TRBV12-4 | CASSLSPPEDGSPLHF | TGTGCCAGCAGTTTAAGTCCCCCCGAGGATGGTTCACCCCTCCACTTT
- | - | TRBJ1-2 | TRBV9 | CASSVDAGGAGNGYTF | TGTGCCAGCAGCGTAGACGCTGGGGGGGCAGGAAATGGCTACACCTTC
- | - | TRBJ2-5 | TRBV10-3 | CATSGAVGTQYF | TGTGCCACCTCGGGGGCCGTAGGGACCCAGTACTTC
TRBD1 | few | TRBJ2-4 | TRBV12-3/TRBV12-4 | CASSLGTGGANIQYF | TGTGCCAGCAGTCTGGGGACAGGGGGCGCAAACATTCAGTACTTC
TRBD1 | many | TRBJ1-1 | TRBV11-2 | CASSLIIPGQGNTEAFF | TGTGCCAGCAGCTTAATTATCCCGGGACAGGGGAACACTGAAGCTTTCTTT
TRBD1 | few | TRBJ2-7 | TRBV6-1 | CASSPSGQFNEQYF | TGTGCCAGCAGTCCGTCGGGACAGTTTAACGAGCAGTACTTC
- | many | TRBJ1-2 | TRBV10-2 | CASSDFPDSYYGYTF | TGCGCCAGCAGTGATTTCCCGGACAGCTACTATGGCTACACCTTC
- | many | TRBJ2-7 | TRBV12-5 | CASGPPLAQTYEQYF | TGTGCTAGTGGTCCCCCCTTAGCACAAACCTACGAGCAGTACTTC
- | many | TRBJ2-5 | TRBV6-5 | CASSYSGVMGAEWETQYF | TGTGCCAGCAGTTACTCGGGGGTAATGGGGGCAGAATGGGAGACCCAGTACTTC
TRBD2 | many | TRBJ2-7 | TRBV28 | CASSHLMASGTYEQYF | TGTGCCAGCAGCCACCTGATGGCTAGCGGGACATACGAGCAGTACTTC